Below, one T cell receptor (beta chain) is given with its context. What it recognizes is unknown. These data originate in a study of blood T cells in healthy people across ages. Overall study results and limits: PBMC samples, being unsorted, prevented any conclusive comparison of naive and antigen-experienced cells.

CDR1 is SGHTA, CDR2 FQGNSA, per germline. The CDR3 extends over 15 amino acids. The V gene lost 5 bases and the J gene lost 4 bases, with 15 bases spanning the gap. Using a J-beta primer mix together with a sample-barcoded 5' primer, a second PCR was run for roughly 7 to 12 cycles. Using its own MiXCR run on the 5' RACE reads, TCRdb lists one record per CDR3 protein. The sample yields roughly 1.5 million distinct CDR3 sequences, 40% to 45% seen once. The specimen sequenced was blood. This chain connects TRBV7-2 to TRBJ2-1, with D perhaps TRBD1 (6 bases). The source of this sequence is a woman aged 18-29 years in good health. CDR3 in amino acids: CASSQTGPFYNEQFF. CDR3 bases: TGTGCCAGCAGCCAGACAGGTCCCTTTTACAATGAGCAGTTCTTC. The full variable domain, completed using reference TRBV7-2 and TRBJ2-1, is GAGVSQSPSNKVTEKGKDVELRCDPISGHTALYWYRQSLGQGLEFLIYFQGNSAPDKSGLPSDRFSAERTGGSVSTLTIQRTQQEDSAVYLCASSQTGPFYNEQFFGPGTRLTVL.